This T cell receptor beta chain was identified during a study of PD-1 blockade in classical Hodgkin lymphoma. Study-wide results and caveats: Prior therapy or disease activity may underlie the repertoire differences, whose causes remain undefined. Before treatment, TCR diversity in newly diagnosed patients was reportedly lower than in healthy donors. Complete responders had baseline diversity similar to newly diagnosed patients.

The CDR3 is made up of 14 amino acids. The V end was cut by 0 bases, the J end by 6 bases, with 9 bases between. Per the germline V gene, CDR1 is SGHRS and CDR2 is YFSETQ. This table comes from immunoSEQ multiplex PCR, and its TCRdb copy is limited to in-frame clones, with some not included. The sample holds 25,000 to 30,000 clones, about three quarters seen once. The patients all showed relapse after autologous stem cell transplantation, while their brentuximab vedotin exposure varied. Negative selection with magnetic separation was used to purify CD4+ T cells from thawed PBMCs. About this clone itself: The antigen remains undetermined.

Sample: CD4+ T cells from blood, taken at baseline. The rearrangement links TRBV5-1 to TRBJ2-2; tentative D call: TRBD1 (5 bases). This TCR came from a human donor with classical Hodgkin lymphoma. The CDR3 bases are TGCGCCAGCAGCTTGGGACAGTTGTCCGGGGAGCTGTTTTTT. The encoded protein is CASSLGQLSGELFF.